These T cell receptor beta chains were read from a single sample in a study of identical twins. MiXCR, run by TCRdb on the 5' RACE reads, gives a single entry per CDR3 protein. The sample carries 1.5 million to 2 million distinct CDR3 sequences, around 29% recorded once. The source material was cord blood. Receptors were obtained from a newborn girl in good health. Each CDR3 is given with its conserved first and last residue. D genes are given only for firm matches. Clone size is shown for a subset of rows, as once, few, many or a class of expanded clone.

d_gene	j_gene	abundance	v_gene	CDR3aa	CDR3nt
TRBD1	TRBJ1-5	-	TRBV20-1	CSAPNRGQANNQPQHF	TGCAGTGCCCCAAACCGCGGACAGGCGAACAATCAGCCCCAGCATTTT
TRBD1	TRBJ1-2	few	TRBV7-2	CASSRISQGRYGYTF	TGTGCCAGCAGCCGGATCTCACAGGGGCGGTATGGCTACACCTTC
-	TRBJ1-6	many	TRBV10-3	CAATPGHHNSPLHF	TGTGCCGCAACGCCGGGACATCATAATTCACCCCTCCACTTT
-	TRBJ2-3	few	TRBV29-1	CSGRRSTDTQYF	TGCAGCGGTCGACGCAGCACAGATACGCAGTATTTT
-	TRBJ1-5	-	TRBV12-3/TRBV12-4	CASREGKLGNQPQHF	TGTGCCAGCAGGGAAGGAAAGCTGGGCAATCAGCCCCAGCATTTT
TRBD2	TRBJ2-3	few	TRBV9	CASSVMGLSDTQYF	TGTGCCAGCAGCGTAATGGGACTATCAGATACGCAGTATTTT
-	TRBJ1-5	-	TRBV16	CASSQPGTYQPQHF	TGTGCCAGCAGCCAACCGGGGACATATCAGCCCCAGCATTTT
-	TRBJ1-2	-	TRBV10-3	CAISESRFGGLAGYTF	TGTGCCATCAGTGAGTCACGATTCGGGGGGTTGGCCGGCTACACCTTC
TRBD1	TRBJ2-1	-	TRBV24-1	CATSDLGQGAHNEQFF	TGTGCCACCAGTGATCTAGGACAGGGGGCACACAATGAGCAGTTCTTC
-	TRBJ2-1	few	TRBV29-1	CSVGQGSPYNEQFF	TGCAGCGTTGGGCAGGGCTCCCCCTACAATGAGCAGTTCTTC
TRBD2	TRBJ2-2	-	TRBV6-5	CASTKLAFGTGELFF	TGTGCCAGCACTAAACTAGCGTTCGGCACCGGGGAGCTGTTTTTT
TRBD1	TRBJ2-7	-	TRBV20-1	CSARDIHRGYEQYF	TGCAGTGCTAGAGATATACACAGGGGCTACGAGCAGTACTTC
TRBD1	TRBJ2-7	many	TRBV27	CASKGTGGYEQYF	TGTGCCAGCAAAGGGACAGGGGGCTACGAGCAGTACTTC
-	TRBJ1-2	-	TRBV7-9	CASSGWIQVYGYTF	TGTGCCAGCAGCGGCTGGATACAGGTATATGGCTACACCTTC